What follows are 30 T cell receptor beta chains derived from one specimen sequenced in a study of PD-L1 blockade in urothelial cancer (dated by TCRdb to about 2017). The library was prepared using the immunoSEQ multiplex PCR assay. TCRdb took over this immuneACCESS table, retaining in-frame rearrangements with V and J assigned. Such tables are incomplete; in checked studies, under half of the missing clones stem from an unresolved V gene, and the remainder is unexplained. Present in this sample are 35,000 or so clones, around 80% of which were seen just once. Approximately 15% of the sample comes from the top ten. This material consisted of PBMCs, taken around atezolizumab (anti-PD-L1) treatment. The receptor set was obtained from a man aged 55-75 years with urothelial cancer.

The rearrangement links TRBV19 to TRBJ1-2; D uncertain. CDR1 and CDR2 (germline): LNHDA, SQIVND (reference sequence). V gave up 5 bases and J gave up 4 bases, with 14 bases separating them. The CDR3 runs 14 residues. CDR3 sequence (DNA): TGTGCCAGTAGTCCCGGCGGAGGGAGCTATGGCTACACCTTC. This sequence encodes CASSPGGGSYGYTF. Drawing the rest from reference TRBV19 and TRBJ1-2, the complete variable domain is DGGITQSPKYLFRKEGQNVTLSCEQNLNHDAMYWYRQDPGQGLRLIYYSQIVNDFQKGDIAEGYSVSREKKESFPLTVTSAQKNPTAFYLCASSPGGGSYGYTFGSGTRLTVV.

V usage is TRBV14 and J usage is TRBJ2-5; D might be TRBD2 (5 bases). Germline CDR1 SGHDN, CDR2 FVKESK. This CDR3 is built from 13 residues. Trimming stripped 4 bases from V and 7 bases from J, with 13 bases between. The CDR3 DNA reads as TGTGCCAGCAGCCCCTGGGCCGCGGGGACCCAGTACTTC. Translating gives CASSPWAAGTQYF.

This clone came up once. The CDR3 sequence: CASRPSIRDSQETQYF. The CDR3 bases are TGTGCCAGCAGACCAAGCATCCGGGACAGCCAAGAGACCCAGTACTTC. The chain is built from TRBV6-6 and TRBJ2-5; 7 nucleotides align to TRBD1. Trimming cost V 6 bases and J 1 base; bases outside gene matches: 11. Germline V gives CDR1 MNHNY, CDR2 SVGAGI (reference sequence). The CDR3 spans 16 residues.

The chain recombines TRBV6-1 with TRBJ2-1; 10 bases fit TRBD2. J lost 7 bases, V lost 6 bases, and 3 bases had no gene match. CDR1 MNHNS and CDR2 SASEGT come from the germline V gene. This CDR3 contains 13 residues. Here the CDR3 DNA reads TGTGCCAGCAGGGAGGGACTAGCGAATGAGCAGTTCTTC. This translates into CASREGLANEQFF.

This clone was found once. This chain connects TRBV11-2 to TRBJ2-2, with D possibly TRBD2 on 5 matching bases. CDR3 length: 16 residues. CDR1 is SGHAT and CDR2 is FQNNGV in the germline V gene. Trimming took 2 bases from V and 1 from J, leaving 11 bases between them. The CDR3 nucleotides are TGTGCCAGCAGCTTAATGGGGAGACGGAACACCGGGGAGCTGTTTTTT. Its protein product is CASSLMGRRNTGELFF.

The genes are TRBV2 and TRBJ2-3; 8 nucleotides line up with TRBD2. The germline V gene has CDR1 SNHLY and CDR2 FYNNEI. This CDR3 is built from 15 residues. V was pared by 4 bases and J by 4 bases, with 7 bases of the junction left unmatched. CDR3 residues: CASSGRGGIADTQYF. The CDR3 bases are TGTGCCAGCAGTGGCCGGGGGGGCATCGCAGATACGCAGTATTTT.

As concerns this clone: At the DNA level, this CDR3 is encoded by other sequences in the same sample as well. The chain carries TRBV5-1 and TRBJ2-3; 13 bases are a match to TRBD2. CDR1 is SGHRS, CDR2 YFSETQ, per germline. V shed 0 bases and J 4 bases; nucleotides not matched to a gene: 2. CDR3 length: 16 residues. The CDR3 is CASSLGGTSGADTQYF. DNA of the CDR3: TGCGCCAGCAGCTTGGGCGGGACTAGCGGGGCAGATACGCAGTATTTT.

The CDR3 sequence: CASSYSSGRHHEQFF. Here the CDR3 DNA reads TGTGCCAGCAGTTACTCTAGCGGGAGACATCACGAGCAGTTCTTC. The rearrangement joins TRBV6-5 to TRBJ2-1; 9 bases align to TRBD2. Germline assignment: CDR1 MNHEY and CDR2 SVGAGI. This CDR3 spans 15 amino acids. V shed 0 bases and J 10 bases; nucleotides not matched to a gene: 7.

V usage is TRBV5-6 and J usage is TRBJ1-2; TRBD1 matches 11 bases. The V and J ends lost 3 bases and 4 bases, in that order; junction bases with no gene match: 5. CDR1 and CDR2 from the germline V gene are SGHDT and YYEEEE. The CDR3 has 15 amino acids. This CDR3 reads CASSWGTGGTYGYTF. As DNA, the CDR3 is TGTGCCAGCAGCTGGGGGACAGGGGGAACCTATGGCTACACCTTC.

The chain has TRBV10-3 and TRBJ1-1; 7 positions agree with TRBD1. Per the germline V gene, CDR1 is ENHRY and CDR2 is SYGVKD. CDR3 size: 13 residues. V shed 5 bases, J shed 6 bases, and the junction held 6 bases outside the gene matches. CDR3 sequence: CAISSTGSPEAFF. CDR3 DNA: TGTGCCATCAGTTCGACAGGGAGCCCTGAAGCTTTCTTT.

This clone appeared once. V and J are TRBV11-2 and TRBJ2-5; 14 positions match TRBD2. The junction had 3 bases not matched to a gene; V was cut back by 8 bases and J by 4 bases. This CDR3 is built from 14 residues. Germline V CDR1 and CDR2: SGHAT, FQNNGV. CDR3 loop: CASRGLAGVETQYF. The DNA of the CDR3 is TGTGCCAGCCGGGGACTAGCGGGAGTAGAGACCCAGTACTTC.

The J gene is TRBJ1-2, the V gene TRBV5-4; D not certain. V lost 1 base and J lost 8, with 15 bases in between. Germline assignment: CDR1 SGHNT and CDR2 YYREEE (reference sequence). The CDR3 is 14 amino acids. CDR3 DNA sequence: TGTGCCAGCAGCTTGTTTGAGGTACCGAGCGGCTACACCTTC. This translates into CASSLFEVPSGYTF.

This chain joins TRBV5-1 and TRBJ2-7; a weak D match, TRBD2 (5 bases). The CDR3 length is 14 residues. V lost 3 bases and J lost 5, with 15 bases in between. Germline V gene data show CDR1 as SGHRS and CDR2 as YFSETQ. CDR3 region: CASSWRGSGDEQYF. The CDR3, as DNA: TGCGCCAGCAGCTGGAGAGGGAGCGGCGACGAGCAGTACTTC.

The chain combines TRBV28 with TRBJ1-2; D is perhaps TRBD1 (5 bases). CDR1 is MDHEN, CDR2 SYDVKM, per germline. The CDR3 totals 13 residues. The V end lost 5 bases, the J end lost 1 base, and 8 bases lay between the germline ends. The CDR3 here is CASSTGINYGYTF. The CDR3 nucleotides are TGTGCCAGCAGTACAGGAATTAACTATGGCTACACCTTC.

Sample share makes this clone medium-sized (0.01 to 0.1%). V is TRBV4-1 and J is TRBJ2-7; perhaps TRBD1 as D (5 bases). Trimming shortened V by 1 base and J by 1 base, and 14 bases separated the two germline ends. The CDR3 is 16 residues long. Germline loops: CDR1 MGHRA, CDR2 YSYEKL. The CDR3 loop reads CASSQGDSPFSYEQYF. CDR3 bases: TGCGCCAGCAGCCAAGGCGACAGTCCCTTTTCCTACGAGCAGTACTTC.

The DNA for the CDR3 is TGTGCCAGCGGCCTAAAAGCGGACGAAGAGACCCAGTACTTC. This sequence encodes CASGLKADEETQYF. V gene TRBV6-6 combines with J gene TRBJ2-5; TRBD2 might be the D (5 bases). Trimming left V 8 bases short and J 3 bases short, with 16 bases between. Per germline, CDR1 MNHNY and CDR2 SVGAGI (reference sequence). The length of the CDR3 is 14 residues.

The J gene is TRBJ1-1, the V gene TRBV5-4, with TRBD1 identical over 8 bases. This CDR3 region has 16 residues. Trimming took 3 bases from V and 0 from J; bases not matched to a gene: 7. The germline CDR1 and CDR2 sequences are SGHNT and YYREEE (reference sequence). Here the CDR3 DNA reads TGTGCCAGCAGCTACGACAGGGGCGGCTTGAACACTGAAGCTTTCTTT. This encodes CASSYDRGGLNTEAFF.

The chain uses TRBV7-2 and TRBJ2-7; TRBD2 agrees at 13 bases. The CDR3 runs to 18 residues. From germline, CDR1 is SGHTA and CDR2 FQGNSA. V gave up 3 bases and J gave up 2 bases; unmatched junction bases: 10. The DNA for the CDR3 is TGTGCCAGCAGCTTTAAGGGACTAGCGGGAACTCATCCCTACGAGCAGTACTTC. Encoded protein: CASSFKGLAGTHPYEQYF.

V and J are TRBV18 and TRBJ2-2, with 8 nucleotides matching TRBD1. V dropped 6 bases and J dropped 3; count of bases not matched to a gene: 9. Germline values: CDR1 KGHSH, CDR2 LQKENI. The CDR3 totals 16 residues. The CDR3 loop reads CASSRSGGADTGELFF. The CDR3 DNA reads TGTGCCAGCTCTCGGTCAGGGGGCGCCGACACCGGGGAGCTGTTTTTT.

The J gene is TRBJ1-1, the V gene TRBV6-5, with a weak D call TRBD1 (6 bases). Deletions cut 2 bases from V and 4 bases from J, with 14 bases between. Germline values: CDR1 MNHEY, CDR2 SVGAGI. This CDR3 region has 15 residues. The CDR3 here is CASSYNAGVPTEAFF. CDR3 sequence (DNA): TGTGCCAGCAGTTACAATGCAGGGGTTCCCACTGAAGCTTTCTTT.

J is TRBJ2-6 and V is TRBV5-1; 9 bases line up with TRBD1. The CDR3 has 17 amino acids. Trimming at V came to 1 base and at J to 3 bases, leaving 5 bases not matched to a gene. Germline V gene lookup returns CDR1 SGHRS and CDR2 YFSETQ. The CDR3 DNA sequence: TGCGCCAGCAGCTTGTTACAGGGGGCCGGTGGGGCCAACGTCCTGACTTTC. It codes for CASSLLQGAGGANVLTF.

V is TRBV13 and J is TRBJ2-3; no definite D call. Trimming took 5 bases from V and 2 from J, leaving 8 bases between them. Germline CDR1 reads PRHDT; CDR2 reads FYEKMQ (reference sequence). This CDR3 has 13 residues. The DNA for the CDR3 is TGTGCCAGCAGCCAAACTACCACAGATACGCAGTATTTT. It is translated as CASSQTTTDTQYF. Full variable domain (remainder filled in from reference TRBV13 and TRBJ2-3): AAGVIQSPRHLIKEKRETATLKCYPIPRHDTVYWYQQGPGQDPQFLISFYEKMQSDKGSIPDRFSAQQFSDYHSELNMSSLELGDSALYFCASSQTTTDTQYFGPGTRLTVL.

V gene TRBV4-2 combines with J gene TRBJ2-1; possibly TRBD1 for D (6 bases). Germline loops: CDR1 LGHNA, CDR2 YNFKEQ. V was cut by 0 bases and J by 6 bases, with 21 bases left in between. The CDR3 covers 18 residues. CDR3 sequence (DNA): TGTGCCAGCAGCCAAGATAACAGGGAAGTCCCGAGCCCCAATGAGCAGTTCTTC. This encodes CASSQDNREVPSPNEQFF.

This chain links TRBV5-1 with TRBJ2-4; 7 positions agree with TRBD1. The germline V gene encodes CDR1 SGHRS and CDR2 YFSETQ. V gave up 2 bases and J gave up 6 bases; unmatched junction bases: 8. CDR3 size: 15 residues. The CDR3 DNA follows: TGCGCCAGCAGCTTATATACAGGGGCTGGAAACATTCAGTACTTC. The encoded protein is CASSLYTGAGNIQYF.

This clone was seen once. The J gene is TRBJ2-5, the V gene TRBV11-2; 10 nucleotides agree with TRBD2. Germline V gives CDR1 SGHAT, CDR2 FQNNGV. The V gene end was trimmed by 5 bases and the J gene end by 3 bases; junction bases not matched to a gene: 3. The CDR3 spans 14 residues. The CDR3 coding sequence is TGTGCCAGCAGCCATGGACTAGCGGAAGAGACCCAGTACTTC. This gives the protein CASSHGLAEETQYF.

The chain combines TRBV7-2 with TRBJ1-5; 11 nucleotides line up with TRBD1. The germline CDR1 and CDR2 sequences are SGHTA and FQGNSA. The junction had 10 bases not matched to a gene; V was cut back by 5 bases and J by 7 bases. The CDR3 contains 16 residues. This chain's CDR3 is CASSPPGQGGRQPQHF. The CDR3 bases are TGTGCCAGCAGCCCCCCGGGACAGGGGGGCCGACAGCCCCAGCATTTT.

The V gene is TRBV7-9, the J gene TRBJ1-6; D ambiguous. CDR1 and CDR2 (germline): SEHNR, FQNEAQ (reference sequence). The CDR3 runs 12 residues. Trimming stripped 2 bases from V and 12 bases from J, with 8 bases between. CDR3 sequence reads: CASSLPPGPLHF. The CDR3 nucleotides are TGTGCCAGCAGCTTACCCCCAGGACCCCTCCACTTT. Full variable domain (rest looked up from reference TRBV7-9 and TRBJ1-6): DTGVSQNPRHKITKRGQNVTFRCDPISEHNRLYWYRQTLGQGPEFLTYFQNEAQLEKSRLLSDRFSAERPKGSFSTLEIQRTEQGDSAMYLCASSLPPGPLHFGNGTRLTVT.

The chain is built from TRBV18 and TRBJ2-1; TRBD1 matches 10 bases. CDR3 length: 17 amino acids. The germline V gene encodes CDR1 KGHSH and CDR2 LQKENI. J gave up 7 bases and V 5 bases, and 14 bases lay outside the gene matches. The CDR3 here is CASSSPAGTGDRNEQFF. For the CDR3, the DNA is TGTGCCAGCTCATCCCCGGCCGGGACAGGGGATAGAAATGAGCAGTTCTTC.

The chain recombines TRBV5-1 with TRBJ1-1; the match to TRBD1 covers 7 bases. With 6 bases clipped from V and 5 bases from J, the junction kept 13 bases outside the gene matches. This CDR3 has 15 residues. Germline V CDR1 and CDR2: SGHRS, YFSETQ. The CDR3 nucleotides read TGCGCCAGCAATACTGACGACAGGGTCGGAACTGAAGCTTTCTTT. Its protein product is CASNTDDRVGTEAFF.

The rearrangement links TRBV27 to TRBJ1-1, with 8 bases aligning to TRBD1. Germline CDR1 is MNHEY and CDR2 is SMNVEV (reference sequence). The length of the CDR3 is 13 residues. Losses at the gene ends were 7 bases for V and 6 bases for J; bases not matched to a gene: 7. The CDR3 loop reads CASTPRGLAEAFF. The DNA for the CDR3 is TGTGCCAGCACCCCCAGGGGGCTTGCTGAAGCTTTCTTT.